Detailed here is one TCR beta chain. Its antigen is not identified. It was with 60 Vbeta and 13 Jbeta primers that the PCR ran. Only in-frame clones appear in the TCRdb table, and some are missing; sequencing was by immunoSEQ multiplex PCR. Altogether fewer than 200,000 clones are present, more than 80% being singletons, with the ten largest covering under 0.8%. These data belong to a study of cytomegalovirus exposure and HLA in healthy donors. Broader study findings: Among TCR sequences, most were rare, though some public TCRs appeared in many donors.

The V end lost 8 bases, the J end lost 4 bases, and 17 bases lay between the germline ends. CDR3 length: 14 amino acids. Germline V gene sequence: CDR1 WNHNN, CDR2 SYGVQD (reference sequence). The sequencing sample was made of PBMCs. The receptor was derived from a boy aged 5-17 years in good health and CMV-seronegative. This sequence joins TRBV10-1 and TRBJ2-5, with D tentatively TRBD2 (7 bases). In DNA, the CDR3 is TGCGCCAGCCCGGGGGAGGGGGGGGGAGAGACCCAGTACTTC. Its protein product is CASPGEGGGETQYF.